The rows below give T cell receptor beta chains drawn from one sample of a study of blood T cell repertoires in COVID-19. Profiled with immunoSEQ multiplex PCR; TCRdb holds only in-frame clones, not every one. The repertoire holds approximately 81,000 clones, with 89% as singletons. Input material: peripheral blood. The receptor source for this set is an older man with active or convalescent COVID-19. Each CDR3 is given with its conserved first and last residue. Each record gives: CDR3 length, clone size, D gene, V gene, J gene, CDR3 DNA, CDR3 protein. The D gene is left open where the match is weak. Only part of the rows carry a size: once, few, many, or a class if the clone is expanded.

cdr3_length: 14; clone_size: NA; d_call: TRBD1; v_call: TRBV5-1; j_call: TRBJ2-7; cdr3_nt: TGCGCCAGCAGCTTTACAGGGGGGTCGAACGAGCAGTACTTC; cdr3_aa: CASSFTGGSNEQYF
cdr3_length: 14; clone_size: NA; d_call: NA; v_call: TRBV5-1; j_call: TRBJ1-2; cdr3_nt: TGCGCCAGCAGCTTGGAGTCAGTGAACTATGGCTACACCTTC; cdr3_aa: CASSLESVNYGYTF
cdr3_length: 14; clone_size: NA; d_call: NA; v_call: TRBV18; j_call: TRBJ1-1; cdr3_nt: TGTGCCAGCTCACCACCTGTTCGGGTCACTGAAGCTTTCTTT; cdr3_aa: CASSPPVRVTEAFF
cdr3_length: 15; clone_size: NA; d_call: NA; v_call: TRBV9; j_call: TRBJ1-3; cdr3_nt: TGTGCCAGCAGCACAGCGGGGAACTCTGGAAACACCATATATTTT; cdr3_aa: CASSTAGNSGNTIYF
cdr3_length: 16; clone_size: NA; d_call: NA; v_call: TRBV4-2; j_call: TRBJ1-3; cdr3_nt: TGTGCCAGCAGCCAGCGGGTGGGCCGCTCTGGAAACACCATATATTTT; cdr3_aa: CASSQRVGRSGNTIYF
cdr3_length: 15; clone_size: NA; d_call: TRBD1; v_call: TRBV9; j_call: TRBJ1-5; cdr3_nt: TGTGCCAGCAGCGGGGGGACAGGGCAGGGTCAGCCCCAGCATTTT; cdr3_aa: CASSGGTGQGQPQHF
cdr3_length: 11; clone_size: NA; d_call: NA; v_call: TRBV7-2; j_call: TRBJ2-7; cdr3_nt: TGTGCCAGCAGGGGGCGGGGCGAGCAGTACTTC; cdr3_aa: CASRGRGEQYF
cdr3_length: 14; clone_size: few; d_call: NA; v_call: TRBV12-5; j_call: TRBJ1-2; cdr3_nt: TGTGCTAGTGGTATCTCAGCTACGACAGGTGGCTACACCTTC; cdr3_aa: CASGISATTGGYTF
cdr3_length: 15; clone_size: NA; d_call: TRBD1; v_call: TRBV19; j_call: TRBJ2-3; cdr3_nt: TGTGCCAGTAGTGGCAGGGGGCTACACACAGATACGCAGTATTTT; cdr3_aa: CASSGRGLHTDTQYF
cdr3_length: 16; clone_size: NA; d_call: NA; v_call: TRBV5-5; j_call: TRBJ2-7; cdr3_nt: TGTGCCAGCAGCTTGGGGGCGCAGGTGTCAAGGGGGGAGCAGTACTTC; cdr3_aa: CASSLGAQVSRGEQYF
cdr3_length: 17; clone_size: NA; d_call: TRBD2; v_call: TRBV30; j_call: TRBJ2-1; cdr3_nt: TGTGCCTGGAGTGTATCCCTAGGGAGGGGTCGTCCCAATGAGCAGTTCTTC; cdr3_aa: CAWSVSLGRGRPNEQFF
cdr3_length: 13; clone_size: few; d_call: NA; v_call: TRBV14; j_call: TRBJ1-2; cdr3_nt: TGTGCCAGCAGCCAAGCCAGGGACTATGGCTACACCTTC; cdr3_aa: CASSQARDYGYTF
cdr3_length: 15; clone_size: NA; d_call: TRBD1; v_call: TRBV6-6; j_call: TRBJ2-7; cdr3_nt: TGTGCCAGCAGTTACCGCCAGGGGGCGGACTACGAGCAGTACTTC; cdr3_aa: CASSYRQGADYEQYF
cdr3_length: 15; clone_size: NA; d_call: NA; v_call: TRBV11-2; j_call: TRBJ2-3; cdr3_nt: TGTGCCAGCAGCTTGGGGCCCCGAAGCACAGATACGCAGTATTTT; cdr3_aa: CASSLGPRSTDTQYF
cdr3_length: 13; clone_size: NA; d_call: TRBD1; v_call: TRBV2; j_call: TRBJ1-5; cdr3_nt: TGTGCCAGCAGACCGGGACAGAGTGCTTCCCAGCATTTT; cdr3_aa: CASRPGQSASQHF
cdr3_length: 16; clone_size: NA; d_call: NA; v_call: TRBV6-5; j_call: TRBJ1-3; cdr3_nt: TGTGCCAGCAGTTACTCGAGGACAGCACCTGGAAACACCATATATTTT; cdr3_aa: CASSYSRTAPGNTIYF
cdr3_length: 13; clone_size: NA; d_call: NA; v_call: TRBV10-3; j_call: TRBJ2-7; cdr3_nt: TGTGCCATCATGCGGGGATTCTCCTACGAGCAGTACTTC; cdr3_aa: CAIMRGFSYEQYF
cdr3_length: 16; clone_size: NA; d_call: NA; v_call: TRBV5-1; j_call: TRBJ1-1; cdr3_nt: TGCGCCAGCAGCTTGGTGGGGGCAGGGGCCGACACTGAAGCTTTCTTT; cdr3_aa: CASSLVGAGADTEAFF
cdr3_length: 14; clone_size: NA; d_call: NA; v_call: TRBV5-1; j_call: TRBJ2-1; cdr3_nt: TGCGCCAGCAGCTTGTCGGCGGGGAACAATGAGCAGTTCTTC; cdr3_aa: CASSLSAGNNEQFF
cdr3_length: 14; clone_size: NA; d_call: TRBD1; v_call: TRBV7-9; j_call: TRBJ1-2; cdr3_nt: TGTGCCAGCAGCGATACAGGGGGCGCCTATGGCTACACCTTC; cdr3_aa: CASSDTGGAYGYTF
cdr3_length: 15; clone_size: NA; d_call: TRBD1; v_call: TRBV11-1; j_call: TRBJ1-5; cdr3_nt: TGTGCCAGCAGCTTAGACGGTCAGGGGGCTGGGCCCCAGCATTTT; cdr3_aa: CASSLDGQGAGPQHF
cdr3_length: 15; clone_size: NA; d_call: TRBD2; v_call: TRBV19; j_call: TRBJ2-1; cdr3_nt: TGTGCCAGTACGGTTACGGCTAGCGGGGCTCATGAGCAGTTCTTC; cdr3_aa: CASTVTASGAHEQFF
cdr3_length: 15; clone_size: once; d_call: TRBD1; v_call: TRBV5-6; j_call: TRBJ1-4; cdr3_nt: TGTGCCAGCAGCTTAGGGACAGGGACGCGAGAAAAACTGTTTTTT; cdr3_aa: CASSLGTGTREKLFF
cdr3_length: 15; clone_size: NA; d_call: NA; v_call: TRBV5-6; j_call: TRBJ1-3; cdr3_nt: TGTGCCAGCAGCTGGCAGGCTCATTCTGGAAACACCATATATTTT; cdr3_aa: CASSWQAHSGNTIYF
cdr3_length: 15; clone_size: few; d_call: NA; v_call: TRBV2; j_call: TRBJ2-3; cdr3_nt: TGTGCCAGAGGGGCCTCAGGAGCTAGCACAGATACGCAGTATTTT; cdr3_aa: CARGASGASTDTQYF
cdr3_length: 14; clone_size: NA; d_call: NA; v_call: TRBV28; j_call: TRBJ1-1; cdr3_nt: TGTGCCAGCAGTTCGCAGGGGCGCAGCACTGAAGCTTTCTTT; cdr3_aa: CASSSQGRSTEAFF
cdr3_length: 14; clone_size: NA; d_call: NA; v_call: TRBV4-2; j_call: TRBJ1-4; cdr3_nt: TGTGCCAGCAGCCAACTAGGGGGTGGTGAAAAACTGTTTTTT; cdr3_aa: CASSQLGGGEKLFF
cdr3_length: 13; clone_size: NA; d_call: NA; v_call: TRBV7-2; j_call: TRBJ2-1; cdr3_nt: TGTGCCAGCAGCTTAGCCAGGGTCGATGAGCAGTTCTTC; cdr3_aa: CASSLARVDEQFF
cdr3_length: 12; clone_size: few; d_call: NA; v_call: TRBV29-1; j_call: TRBJ1-1; cdr3_nt: TGCAGCGCCTGGGCCTGGAACACTGAAGCTTTCTTT; cdr3_aa: CSAWAWNTEAFF
cdr3_length: 17; clone_size: NA; d_call: NA; v_call: TRBV7-2; j_call: TRBJ1-1; cdr3_nt: TGTGCCAGCACCTTAACTTTCAATCGACCGGGGAACACTGAAGCTTTCTTT; cdr3_aa: CASTLTFNRPGNTEAFF
cdr3_length: 15; clone_size: few; d_call: NA; v_call: TRBV27; j_call: TRBJ1-2; cdr3_nt: TGTGCCAGCAGTATTGATAACAGGATAACCTATGGCTACACCTTC; cdr3_aa: CASSIDNRITYGYTF
cdr3_length: 15; clone_size: NA; d_call: TRBD2; v_call: TRBV24-1; j_call: TRBJ2-1; cdr3_nt: TGTGCCACCAGTGAACCGGGACTAGCGCTCAATGAGCAGTTCTTC; cdr3_aa: CATSEPGLALNEQFF
cdr3_length: 16; clone_size: NA; d_call: TRBD1; v_call: TRBV7-2; j_call: TRBJ1-2; cdr3_nt: TGTGCCAGCAGCGCCTCCGGGACAGGGGGCTATAATGGCTACACCTTC; cdr3_aa: CASSASGTGGYNGYTF
cdr3_length: 14; clone_size: NA; d_call: TRBD1; v_call: TRBV7-2; j_call: TRBJ2-7; cdr3_nt: TGTGCCAGCAGCAAGGACAGGCTCTCCTACGAGCAGTACTTC; cdr3_aa: CASSKDRLSYEQYF
cdr3_length: 15; clone_size: NA; d_call: NA; v_call: TRBV7-2; j_call: TRBJ1-4; cdr3_nt: TGTGCCAGCAGCTTACAGGGGTTCGGCAAGGAAAAACTGTTTTTT; cdr3_aa: CASSLQGFGKEKLFF
cdr3_length: 14; clone_size: NA; d_call: NA; v_call: TRBV2; j_call: TRBJ1-6; cdr3_nt: TGTGCCAGCAGTCCTCAGGTTTATAATTCACCCCTCCACTTT; cdr3_aa: CASSPQVYNSPLHF
cdr3_length: 14; clone_size: NA; d_call: TRBD1; v_call: TRBV5-4; j_call: TRBJ2-7; cdr3_nt: TGTGCCAGCAGCACGGACAGGGGGCAGGACGAGCAGTACTTC; cdr3_aa: CASSTDRGQDEQYF
cdr3_length: 17; clone_size: NA; d_call: TRBD2; v_call: TRBV5-4; j_call: TRBJ2-2; cdr3_nt: TGTGCCAGCAGCTTGGGTCCAGCGGGGGGTGACACCGGGGAGCTGTTTTTT; cdr3_aa: CASSLGPAGGDTGELFF
cdr3_length: 13; clone_size: few; d_call: NA; v_call: TRBV7-6; j_call: TRBJ1-1; cdr3_nt: TGTGCCAGCAGCAAACAGATGAACACTGAAGCTTTCTTT; cdr3_aa: CASSKQMNTEAFF
cdr3_length: 13; clone_size: NA; d_call: NA; v_call: TRBV6-2/TRBV6-3; j_call: TRBJ1-2; cdr3_nt: TGTGCCAGCAGCCCCGGACAGTCTACAAGCTACACCTTC; cdr3_aa: CASSPGQSTSYTF
cdr3_length: 16; clone_size: few; d_call: NA; v_call: TRBV4-1; j_call: TRBJ1-5; cdr3_nt: TGCGCCAGCAGCCAAGAGGGACATCGCGAAAATCAGCCCCAGCATTTT; cdr3_aa: CASSQEGHRENQPQHF
cdr3_length: 14; clone_size: NA; d_call: NA; v_call: TRBV2; j_call: TRBJ2-3; cdr3_nt: TGTGCCAGCTGTATCATAGGGGGCACAGATACGCAGTATTTT; cdr3_aa: CASCIIGGTDTQYF
cdr3_length: 17; clone_size: NA; d_call: NA; v_call: TRBV4-1; j_call: TRBJ1-5; cdr3_nt: TGCGCCAGCAGCCAAGTAGAGGCAGGGGATAGCAATCAGCCCCAGCATTTT; cdr3_aa: CASSQVEAGDSNQPQHF
cdr3_length: 12; clone_size: NA; d_call: NA; v_call: TRBV4-1; j_call: TRBJ2-5; cdr3_nt: TGCGCCAGCAGCCAAGGTGAGGGGACCCAGTACTTC; cdr3_aa: CASSQGEGTQYF
cdr3_length: 13; clone_size: once; d_call: NA; v_call: TRBV19; j_call: TRBJ1-2; cdr3_nt: TGTGCCAGTAGTCACAGGCAAAACTATGGCTACACCTTC; cdr3_aa: CASSHRQNYGYTF
cdr3_length: 13; clone_size: NA; d_call: TRBD1; v_call: TRBV7-3; j_call: TRBJ1-2; cdr3_nt: TGTGCCAGCAGCCAAAACAGGGGCAGGGGCTACACCTTC; cdr3_aa: CASSQNRGRGYTF
cdr3_length: 19; clone_size: once; d_call: TRBD2; v_call: TRBV19; j_call: TRBJ2-3; cdr3_nt: TGTGCCAGTAGATCACCGAGGGGGACTAGCGGGCGGAACACAGATACGCAGTATTTT; cdr3_aa: CASRSPRGTSGRNTDTQYF
cdr3_length: 20; clone_size: few; d_call: TRBD1; v_call: TRBV27; j_call: TRBJ1-1; cdr3_nt: TGTGCCAGCAGTCCCCGGGACAGATGGGGGTTTTACAGAGTGAACACTGAAGCTTTCTTT; cdr3_aa: CASSPRDRWGFYRVNTEAFF
cdr3_length: 14; clone_size: NA; d_call: TRBD1; v_call: TRBV19; j_call: TRBJ1-1; cdr3_nt: TGTGCCAGTAGGCGGGACAGAATGAACACTGAAGCTTTCTTT; cdr3_aa: CASRRDRMNTEAFF
cdr3_length: 14; clone_size: NA; d_call: NA; v_call: TRBV7-9; j_call: TRBJ2-5; cdr3_nt: TGTGCCAGCAGTTTGCCAGGGGTACAAGAGACCCAGTACTTC; cdr3_aa: CASSLPGVQETQYF